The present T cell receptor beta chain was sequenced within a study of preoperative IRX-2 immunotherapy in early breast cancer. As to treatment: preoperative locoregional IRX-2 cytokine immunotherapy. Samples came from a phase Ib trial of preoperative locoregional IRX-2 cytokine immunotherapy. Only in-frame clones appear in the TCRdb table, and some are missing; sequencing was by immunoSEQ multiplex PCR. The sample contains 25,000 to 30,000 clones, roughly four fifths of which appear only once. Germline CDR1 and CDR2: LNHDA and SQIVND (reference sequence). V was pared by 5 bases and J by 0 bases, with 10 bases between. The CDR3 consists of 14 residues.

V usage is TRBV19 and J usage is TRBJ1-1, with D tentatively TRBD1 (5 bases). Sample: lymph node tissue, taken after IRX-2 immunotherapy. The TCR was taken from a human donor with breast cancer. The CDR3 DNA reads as TGTGCCAGTAGTTTGACAGCGCTGAACACTGAAGCTTTCTTT. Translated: CASSLTALNTEAFF.